This T cell receptor beta chain was documented in a study of PD-L1 blockade in urothelial cancer. As for the study in general: The study started patients on atezolizumab in about 2014, giving 1,200 mg intravenously every 3 weeks. Researchers looked at the blood 3 weeks (second dose) and 6 weeks after treatment began.

Sequencing was performed with immunoSEQ multiplex PCR; in TCRdb, only in-frame clones are kept and a portion is missing. The sample has 71,000 or so clones; 85% to 90% are singletons. Study-level points and caveats: Enhanced expansion of tumor-associated blood clones at 3 weeks characterized durable-benefit patients.

About this clone itself: The antigen is undetermined.

CDR3 length: 13 residues. Germline V gives CDR1 GTSNPN, CDR2 SVGIG (reference sequence). Trimming at V came to 5 bases and at J to 4 bases, leaving 5 bases not matched to a gene. Locally advanced or metastatic urothelial carcinoma affected the patients. The V call is TRBV30, the J call TRBJ2-1; TRBD1 aligns across 7 bases. The specimen was PBMCs, collected around atezolizumab (anti-PD-L1) treatment. The TCR sequence derives from a man aged 55 to 70 with urothelial cancer. This CDR3 is CAWDREQYNEQFF. CDR3 nucleotide sequence: TGTGCCTGGGACAGGGAGCAATACAATGAGCAGTTCTTC.